The sequence of this T cell receptor (beta chain) was determined in a study of cytomegalovirus exposure and HLA in healthy donors. The length of the CDR3 is 14 residues. Between the trimmed V and J ends, which lost 7 bases and 1 base, there was a span of 13 bases. Germline V gene sequence: CDR1 MNHNS, CDR2 SASEGT. The PCR contained 60 Vbeta and 13 Jbeta primers. TCRdb's copy holds only in-frame clones and misses some; the assay was immunoSEQ multiplex PCR. The sample shows approximately 130,000 clones, about two thirds of them seen only once. The TCR originated in a woman aged 55-69 years in good health and CMV-seropositive. This chain connects TRBV6-1 to TRBJ1-1; D call uncertain. Sequencing used PBMCs. The CDR3 DNA reads as TGTGCCAGCATTAGAAACCTGCAGAACACTGAAGCTTTCTTT. It specifies CASIRNLQNTEAFF.